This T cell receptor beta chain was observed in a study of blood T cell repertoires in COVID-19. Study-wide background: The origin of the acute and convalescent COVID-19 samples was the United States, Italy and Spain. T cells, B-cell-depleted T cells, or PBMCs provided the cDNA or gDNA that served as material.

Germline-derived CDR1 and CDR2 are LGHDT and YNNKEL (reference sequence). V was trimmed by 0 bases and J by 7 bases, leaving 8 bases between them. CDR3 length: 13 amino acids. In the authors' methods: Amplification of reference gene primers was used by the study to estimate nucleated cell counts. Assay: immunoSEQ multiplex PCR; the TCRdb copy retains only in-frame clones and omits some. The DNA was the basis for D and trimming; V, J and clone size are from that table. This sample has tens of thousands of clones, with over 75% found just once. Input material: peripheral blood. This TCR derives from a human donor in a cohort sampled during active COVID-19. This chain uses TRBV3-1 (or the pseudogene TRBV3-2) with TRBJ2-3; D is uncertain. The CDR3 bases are TGTGCCAGCAGCCAAGATGCCACTTATACGCAGTATTTT. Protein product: CASSQDATYTQYF.